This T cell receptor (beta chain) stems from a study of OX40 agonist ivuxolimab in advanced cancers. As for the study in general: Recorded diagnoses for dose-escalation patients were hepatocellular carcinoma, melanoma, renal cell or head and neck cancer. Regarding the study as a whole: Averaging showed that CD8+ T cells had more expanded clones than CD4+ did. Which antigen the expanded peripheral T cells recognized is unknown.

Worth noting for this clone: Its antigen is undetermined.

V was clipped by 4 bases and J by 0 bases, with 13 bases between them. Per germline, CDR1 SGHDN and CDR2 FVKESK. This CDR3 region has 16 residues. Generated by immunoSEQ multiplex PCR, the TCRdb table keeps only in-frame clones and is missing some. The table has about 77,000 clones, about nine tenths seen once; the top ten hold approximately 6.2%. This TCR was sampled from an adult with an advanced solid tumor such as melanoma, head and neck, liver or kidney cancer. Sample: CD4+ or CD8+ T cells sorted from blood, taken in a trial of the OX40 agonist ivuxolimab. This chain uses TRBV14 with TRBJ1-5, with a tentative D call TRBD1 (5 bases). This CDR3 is CASSPLGDLSNQPQHF. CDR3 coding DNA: TGTGCCAGCAGCCCTCTAGGGGACCTTAGCAATCAGCCCCAGCATTTT.